A selection of T cell receptor beta chains follows, all from one sample in a study of T-cell reconstitution after alpha-beta-depleted transplantation in children. MiXCR, run by TCRdb on the PCR reads, gives a single entry per CDR3 protein. The repertoire holds about 270,000 distinct CDR3 sequences, around 9.6% seen once, with roughly a tenth in the top ten. The sequences come from PBMCs from the stem cell graft donor, collected from the stem cell graft. These receptors all come from a human donor who donated a stem cell graft to a child with SCID. The CDR3 runs from the conserved cysteine through the conserved F or W. The D gene is left open where the match is weak. Where a row states a size, it is once, few, many or the class of an expanded clone; other rows omit it.

d_gene | j_gene | abundance | v_gene | CDR3aa | CDR3nt
- | TRBJ2-5 | few | TRBV5-5 | CASSPDGQRGETQYF | TGTGCCAGCAGCCCGGACGGCCAAAGGGGGGAGACCCAGTACTTC
TRBD1 | TRBJ2-1 | - | TRBV5-1 | CASSPWTGESNEQFF | TGCGCCAGCAGCCCCTGGACAGGGGAAAGCAATGAGCAGTTCTTC
- | TRBJ2-5 | few | TRBV4-1 | CASSQARGPETQYF | TGCGCCAGCAGCCAAGCTCGGGGGCCAGAGACCCAGTACTTC
TRBD1 | TRBJ2-4 | few | TRBV3-1 | CASSQDQGARAKNIQYF | TGTGCCAGCAGCCAAGATCAGGGGGCGCGTGCCAAAAACATTCAGTACTTC
- | TRBJ2-7 | few | TRBV7-9 | CASSSGLLSYEQYF | TGTGCCAGCAGCTCGGGACTCCTCTCCTACGAGCAGTACTTC
- | TRBJ2-3 | - | TRBV6-2/TRBV6-3 | CASSYHLELGGRDTQYF | TGTGCCAGCAGTTACCACCTGGAGCTGGGGGGCCGAGATACGCAGTATTTT
TRBD1 | TRBJ1-6 | few | TRBV5-6 | CASSTWTGYNSPLHF | TGTGCCAGCAGCACATGGACAGGGTATAATTCACCCCTCCACTTT
- | TRBJ1-6 | - | TRBV15 | CATSRDNGRSPLHF | TGTGCCACCAGCAGAGATAATGGGAGGTCACCCCTCCACTTT
- | TRBJ1-6 | few | TRBV27 | CASSLSDSRNNSPLHF | TGTGCCAGCAGTTTAAGCGACAGCCGGAATAATTCACCCCTCCACTTT
TRBD1 | TRBJ1-2 | - | TRBV7-2 | CASSPKDRVDLYTF | TGTGCCAGCAGCCCAAAGGACAGGGTCGATCTCTACACCTTC
TRBD1 | TRBJ2-3 | - | TRBV9 | CASSPSTGNLYTDTQYF | TGTGCCAGCAGCCCCTCGACAGGGAACCTTTACACAGATACGCAGTATTTT
- | TRBJ1-1 | few | TRBV3-1 | CASSQGAGLNTEAFF | TGTGCCAGCAGCCAAGGAGCGGGGCTTAACACTGAAGCTTTCTTT
TRBD2 | TRBJ2-7 | - | TRBV10-3 | CAISRTSGGDEQYF | TGTGCCATCAGTCGGACTAGCGGGGGCGACGAGCAGTACTTC
- | TRBJ2-2 | few | TRBV27 | CASSLYTNTGELFF | TGTGCCAGCAGTTTATACACTAACACCGGGGAGCTGTTTTTT
TRBD2 | TRBJ2-3 | few | TRBV3-1 | CASSLRTSPHTDTQYF | TGTGCCAGCAGCCTAAGGACTAGCCCACACACAGATACGCAGTATTTT
- | TRBJ1-3 | - | TRBV12-3/TRBV12-4 | CASRDGRSGNTIYF | TGTGCCAGCAGGGACGGGCGGTCTGGAAACACCATATATTTT
- | TRBJ1-1 | - | TRBV7-8 | CASSLVPGAVNTEAFF | TGTGCCAGCAGCTTAGTCCCAGGGGCCGTGAACACTGAAGCTTTCTTT
TRBD1 | TRBJ2-6 | - | TRBV7-3 | CASSPGGLAVEANVLTF | TGTGCCAGCAGCCCAGGGGGCCTGGCGGTGGAGGCCAACGTCCTGACTTTC
- | TRBJ2-5 | many | TRBV7-9 | CASSSISETQYF | TGTGCCAGCAGCTCCATTAGTGAGACCCAGTACTTC
TRBD1 | TRBJ2-1 | few | TRBV3-1 | CASSLSGTGLLYEQFF | TGTGCCAGCAGCCTATCGGGGACAGGGCTATTATATGAGCAGTTCTTC
- | TRBJ2-3 | few | TRBV7-9 | CASSQTGHGLDTQYF | TGTGCCAGCAGCCAAACGGGACACGGCCTAGATACGCAGTATTTT
- | TRBJ1-1 | - | TRBV3-1 | CASSRFIGNTEAFF | TGTGCCAGCAGCCGATTTATCGGGAACACTGAAGCTTTCTTT
- | TRBJ2-7 | few | TRBV12-3/TRBV12-4 | CASSLRADSYEQYF | TGTGCCAGCAGTTTAAGGGCGGACAGCTACGAGCAGTACTTC
TRBD2 | TRBJ2-7 | - | TRBV4-2 | CASSQDLAGTSYEQYF | TGTGCCAGCAGCCAAGATCTAGCGGGGACTTCCTACGAGCAGTACTTC
TRBD1 | TRBJ1-1 | - | TRBV27 | CASSTPDRAGVAFF | TGTGCCAGCAGTACCCCGGACAGGGCGGGAGTTGCTTTCTTT
- | TRBJ2-7 | few | TRBV20-1 | CSARDPTPPYEQYF | TGCAGTGCTAGAGATCCGACCCCCCCCTACGAGCAGTACTTC
- | TRBJ1-2 | - | TRBV29-1 | CSVEDPNGKAYGYTF | TGCAGCGTTGAAGATCCGAACGGGAAGGCCTATGGCTACACCTTC
- | TRBJ2-3 | - | TRBV21-1 | CASRASGGIDTQYF | TGTGCCAGCAGGGCTAGCGGGGGTATCGATACGCAGTATTTT
TRBD2 | TRBJ2-7 | - | TRBV18 | CASSRRTSGAYEQYF | TGTGCCAGCTCACGTCGGACTAGCGGGGCTTACGAGCAGTACTTC
- | TRBJ1-5 | few | TRBV6-1 | CASKKLGVGHQPQHF | TGTGCCAGTAAGAAACTAGGGGTGGGGCATCAGCCCCAGCATTTT
TRBD2 | TRBJ2-5 | - | TRBV9 | CASSVGQRGFVGWETQYF | TGTGCCAGCAGCGTAGGACAGCGGGGGTTTGTTGGCTGGGAGACCCAGTACTTC
TRBD1 | TRBJ2-5 | - | TRBV10-3 | CAISEGTDRGKTQYF | TGTGCCATCAGTGAGGGGACAGACCGAGGGAAGACCCAGTACTTC
- | TRBJ2-3 | few | TRBV5-1 | CASSFEGTTDTQYF | TGCGCCAGCAGCTTCGAGGGGACCACAGATACGCAGTATTTT
TRBD2 | TRBJ2-1 | few | TRBV9 | CASSVSGGEYNEQFF | TGTGCCAGCAGCGTTAGCGGGGGGGAGTACAATGAGCAGTTCTTC
- | TRBJ2-7 | - | TRBV18 | CASSPPRSGSPYEQYF | TGTGCCAGCTCACCTCCCCGGTCGGGGAGTCCCTACGAGCAGTACTTC
TRBD1 | TRBJ1-1 | few | TRBV6-5 | CASTLYRDRLSEAFF | TGTGCCAGCACTCTATACCGGGACAGGCTATCTGAAGCTTTCTTT
TRBD1 | TRBJ2-7 | few | TRBV10-2 | CASSGQGQGGEQYF | TGCGCCAGCAGTGGACAGGGACAAGGTGGCGAGCAGTACTTC
- | TRBJ1-3 | few | TRBV6-1 | CASSEEHLFSGNTIYF | TGTGCCAGCAGTGAAGAACATCTTTTTTCTGGAAACACCATATATTTT
TRBD2 | TRBJ2-1 | many | TRBV20-1 | CSTIGLAGGEQFF | TGCAGTACTATAGGACTAGCGGGGGGGGAGCAGTTCTTC
- | TRBJ2-7 | few | TRBV7-2 | CASSLTPASYEQYF | TGTGCCAGCAGCTTAACGCCGGCATCCTACGAGCAGTACTTC
TRBD2 | TRBJ2-1 | many | TRBV11-2 | CASSPPAGGMDNEQFF | TGTGCCAGCAGCCCACCTGCGGGGGGGATGGACAATGAGCAGTTCTTC
- | TRBJ2-2 | once | TRBV9 | CASSAEPEWTELNTGELFF | TGTGCCAGCAGCGCGGAACCCGAGTGGACAGAACTTAACACCGGGGAGCTGTTTTTT
TRBD2 | TRBJ2-5 | - | TRBV3-1 | CASSQDRTSGGPPGF | TGTGCCAGCAGCCAAGATAGGACTAGCGGGGGCCCGCCAGGGTTC
TRBD1 | TRBJ1-6 | - | TRBV19 | CASSVGQSINSPLHF | TGTGCCAGTAGTGTGGGACAGTCGATTAATTCACCCCTCCACTTT
TRBD2 | TRBJ2-5 | - | TRBV20-1 | CSATPSGGAFETQYF | TGCAGTGCAACTCCTAGCGGGGGGGCCTTTGAGACCCAGTACTTC
- | TRBJ1-1 | - | TRBV5-1 | CASSLDRAAEAFF | TGCGCCAGCAGCTTGGACAGGGCCGCTGAAGCTTTCTTT
- | TRBJ1-1 | - | TRBV5-1 | CASSLSGEAFF | TGCGCCAGCAGCTTGAGCGGGGAAGCTTTCTTT
- | TRBJ2-7 | many | TRBV10-1 | CASSEHPSYEQYF | TGCGCCAGCAGTGAGCATCCCTCCTACGAGCAGTACTTC
- | TRBJ2-7 | - | TRBV18 | CASPPSREQYF | TGTGCCAGCCCACCGTCTAGGGAGCAGTACTTC
- | TRBJ2-7 | few | TRBV9 | CASSVATGREQYF | TGTGCCAGCAGCGTAGCTACAGGGCGCGAGCAGTACTTC